The 8 T cell receptor beta chains in this list originate from one sample, sequenced in a study of technical replicates of blood from a few donors. Sequencing was performed with immunoSEQ multiplex PCR; in TCRdb, only in-frame clones are kept and a portion is missing. The sample holds tens of thousands of clones, roughly nine tenths seen once. Sequences were obtained from T cells isolated from PBMCs. The receptors here all came from a human donor in good health.

The gene calls are TRBV5-1 and TRBJ2-1; 9 bases line up with TRBD1. J was trimmed by 4 bases and V by 2 bases; bases with no gene match: 10. The CDR3 runs to 17 residues. The germline V gene has CDR1 SGHRS and CDR2 YFSETQ. CDR3 residues: CASSLQLGTGKYNEQFF. As DNA, the CDR3 is TGCGCCAGCAGCTTACAATTGGGGACAGGGAAATACAATGAGCAGTTCTTC.

The rearrangement links TRBV19 to TRBJ2-3, with D maybe TRBD1 (6 bases). Trimming left V 6 bases short and J 3 bases short, with 16 bases between. This CDR3 contains 15 residues. CDR1 is LNHDA, CDR2 SQIVND, per germline (reference sequence). Here the CDR3 DNA reads TGTGCCAGTAGCCCTACAGGGCTGGGTACAGATACGCAGTATTTT. Its protein product is CASSPTGLGTDTQYF.

The J gene is TRBJ2-7, the V gene TRBV11-2; D call uncertain. CDR3 length: 16 amino acids. Trimming took 0 bases from V and 1 from J, leaving 13 bases between them. CDR1 is SGHAT and CDR2 is FQNNGV in the germline V gene. The CDR3 coding sequence is TGTGCCAGCAGCTTAGATTCTGCAGGTCAGTCCTACGAGCAGTACTTC. The encoded protein is CASSLDSAGQSYEQYF.

This clone was detected once. This chain joins TRBV18 and TRBJ1-3; D call uncertain. Germline-derived CDR1 and CDR2 are KGHSH and LQKENI. V dropped 6 bases and J dropped 0 bases, with 12 bases sitting between them. This CDR3 is 15 amino acids long. DNA of the CDR3: TGTGCCAGCTCTCCCGAGTTTTTCTCTGGAAACACCATATATTTT. This translates into CASSPEFFSGNTIYF.

This chain uses TRBV5-6 with TRBJ2-1; tentatively, D is TRBD2 (5 bases). V lost 1 base, J lost 3 bases, and 11 bases lay in between. Per the germline V gene, CDR1 is SGHDT and CDR2 is YYEEEE. The CDR3 loop spans 15 amino acids. CDR3 DNA: TGTGCCAGCAGCTTGCCCGGGAATATCTACAATGAGCAGTTCTTC. Its translation is CASSLPGNIYNEQFF.

About this clone itself: An end of the junction differs from the germline gene, which may be a read error. The CDR3 DNA sequence: TGCCCCCAGCTAGGTATCTATGGCTACACCTTC. This encodes CPQLGIYGYTF. The rearrangement uses TRBV2 and TRBJ1-2; no firm D call. CDR3 length equals 11 residues. The germline V gene encodes CDR1 SNHLY and CDR2 FYNNEI.

The chain employs TRBV10-3 and TRBJ2-1; 7 nucleotides line up with TRBD2. V lost 5 bases to trimming and J lost 9 bases; unmatched junction nucleotides: 7. Germline V CDR1 and CDR2: ENHRY, SYGVKD. The CDR3 spans 13 residues. The DNA for the CDR3 is TGTGCCATCAGTTCCGCGGGAGAAAGTGAGCAGTTCTTC. This sequence encodes CAISSAGESEQFF.

In this sample, this clone turned up once. This rearrangement joins TRBV5-1 to TRBJ2-5; 12 nucleotides agree with TRBD2. CDR3 length: 16 amino acids. Trimming at V came to 5 bases and at J to 1 base, leaving 6 bases not matched to a gene. The germline CDR1 and CDR2 sequences are SGHRS and YFSETQ. Written as DNA, the CDR3 is TGCGCCAGCAGTAATCCTAGCGGGAGGGCCCAAGAGACCCAGTACTTC. This sequence encodes CASSNPSGRAQETQYF.